Included here is one TCR beta chain sequence, with context. The sample is drawn from a study of identical twins. TCRdb ran MiXCR on the 5' RACE reads and lists one entry per CDR3 protein. The table has under 1 million distinct CDR3 sequences, about 12% seen once; the top ten hold roughly 1.6%. All donors comprised healthy Caucasians. V lost 5 bases and J lost 5, with 18 bases in between. The CDR3 consists of 16 residues. Germline V gene sequence: CDR1 MNHNS, CDR2 SASEGT. These data also featured in a second study, about yellow fever vaccine responses in identical twins.

This clonotype was obtained from a woman under 30 in good health. The chain is built from TRBV6-1 and TRBJ2-2; D is undetermined. The sequenced sample was PBMCs. The CDR3 reads CASSQHPAKVTGELFF. In DNA, the CDR3 is TGTGCCAGCAGTCAACACCCAGCTAAAGTTACCGGGGAGCTGTTTTTT.